What follows is one TCR beta chain and its context. The V gene lost 7 bases and the J gene lost 3 bases, with 16 bases spanning the gap. CDR3 length: 14 amino acids. The germline gives CDR1 LGHNA, CDR2 YNFKEQ. The data originate from a study of blood T cells in healthy people across ages. With a J-beta primer mix and a sample-barcoded 5' primer, a second PCR ran about 7 to 12 cycles. Tagging of each cDNA molecule was performed by a template-switch adaptor with 12 random nucleotides. Every sample gave at least 3 million paired-end reads containing CDR3. TCRdb ran MiXCR on the 5' RACE reads and lists one entry per CDR3 protein. This table has about 970,000 distinct CDR3 sequences, about 51% appearing once. Donors were systemically healthy Caucasian individuals from Russia aged about 6 to 90 years.

The TCR comes from a woman in her fifties or sixties in good health. The chain employs TRBV4-2 and TRBJ2-7; D might be TRBD2 (5 bases). Sequences were obtained from blood. The CDR3 sequence: CASTAGPPHYEQYF. Here the CDR3 DNA reads TGTGCCAGCACGGCGGGCCCGCCGCACTACGAGCAGTACTTC.